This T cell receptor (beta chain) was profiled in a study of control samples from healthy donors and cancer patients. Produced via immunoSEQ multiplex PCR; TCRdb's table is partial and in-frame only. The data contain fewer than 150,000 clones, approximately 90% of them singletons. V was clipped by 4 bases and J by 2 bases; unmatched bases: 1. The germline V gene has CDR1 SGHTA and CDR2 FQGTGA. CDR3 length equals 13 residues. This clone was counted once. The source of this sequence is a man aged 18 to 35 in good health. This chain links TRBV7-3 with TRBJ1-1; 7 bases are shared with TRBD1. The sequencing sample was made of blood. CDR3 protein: CASSSGGNTEAFF. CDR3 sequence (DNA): TGTGCCAGCAGCTCAGGGGGTAACACTGAAGCTTTCTTT.